This is a list of T cell receptor beta chains from one sample in a study of Graves' ophthalmopathy and Graves' hyperthyroidism. MiXCR, applied by TCRdb to the multiplex PCR reads, yields one record per CDR3 protein. The repertoire includes 200,000 to 250,000 distinct CDR3 sequences, about a fifth of them detected once, and 35% to 55% sits in the top ten. The source material was peripheral blood. These receptors originate from a woman between 45 and 60 years old with Graves' ophthalmopathy. The CDR3 runs from the conserved cysteine through the conserved F or W. The D gene is left open where the match is weak. Size is stated for part of the rows, as once, few or many counts, or as a class when the clone is expanded.

j_gene | abundance | d_gene | v_gene | CDR3nt | CDR3aa
TRBJ1-2 | - | - | TRBV5-1 | TGCGCCAGCAGCTTGGAGGCCAGGGCTCGAGGCTACACCTTC | CASSLEARARGYTF
TRBJ1-5 | many | - | TRBV5-1 | TGCGCCAGCAGCTCTCTAGGGATGGATCAGCCCCAGCATTTT | CASSSLGMDQPQHF
TRBJ1-6 | - | TRBD1 | TRBV27 | TGTGCCAGCGGCCCCGGGGACAGGGACAATTCACCCCTCCACTTT | CASGPGDRDNSPLHF
TRBJ1-1 | many | - | TRBV2 | TGTGCCAGCAGTGAAAAGGGGGATGTTGGTGAAGCTTTCTTT | CASSEKGDVGEAFF
TRBJ2-7 | many | TRBD2 | TRBV29-1 | TGCAGCGTTCGGGGACTACAATACGAGCAGTACTTC | CSVRGLQYEQYF
TRBJ2-2 | many | - | TRBV24-1 | TGTGCCACCAGTGAGCCCGGGACCCCGAGGCTGTTTTTT | CATSEPGTPRLFF
TRBJ1-1 | many | - | TRBV6-5 | TGTGCCAGCAGTCTAGGCAGCAGGTTTAACACTGAAGCTTTCTTT | CASSLGSRFNTEAFF
TRBJ1-6 | many | - | TRBV19 | TGTGCCAGTAGTCGACAGGTTAATTCACCCCTCCACTTT | CASSRQVNSPLHF
TRBJ2-6 | many | - | TRBV19 | TGTGCCAGTGCCCCACCTGGGGCCAACGTCCTGACTTTC | CASAPPGANVLTF
TRBJ2-1 | - | TRBD1 | TRBV19 | TGTGCCAGTAGTGGCCTGGACAGGGCGAAAGGCAATGAGCAGTTCTTC | CASSGLDRAKGNEQFF
TRBJ1-5 | few | - | TRBV6-1 | TGTGCCAGCAGTCGGGACATAAATAGCAATCAGCCCCAGCATTTT | CASSRDINSNQPQHF